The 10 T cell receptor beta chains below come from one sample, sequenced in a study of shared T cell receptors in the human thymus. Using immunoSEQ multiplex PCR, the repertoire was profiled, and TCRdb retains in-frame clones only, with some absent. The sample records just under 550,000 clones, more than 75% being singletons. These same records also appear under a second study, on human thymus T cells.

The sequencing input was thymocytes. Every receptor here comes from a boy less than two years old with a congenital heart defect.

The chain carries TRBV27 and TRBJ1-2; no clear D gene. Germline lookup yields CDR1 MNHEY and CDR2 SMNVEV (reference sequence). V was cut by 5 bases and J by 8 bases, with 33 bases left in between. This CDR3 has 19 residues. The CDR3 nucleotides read TGTGCCAGCAGTCCACTCAAGAGGCAGTCGCCCCCCACATATGTGGGCTACACCTTC. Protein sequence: CASSPLKRQSPPTYVGYTF.

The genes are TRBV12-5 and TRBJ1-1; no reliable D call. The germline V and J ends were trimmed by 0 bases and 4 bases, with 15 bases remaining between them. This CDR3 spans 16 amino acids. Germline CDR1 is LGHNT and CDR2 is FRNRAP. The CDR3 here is CASGLVRGSNLTEAFF. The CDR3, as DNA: TGTGCTAGTGGTTTGGTACGTGGGAGTAACCTCACTGAAGCTTTCTTT.

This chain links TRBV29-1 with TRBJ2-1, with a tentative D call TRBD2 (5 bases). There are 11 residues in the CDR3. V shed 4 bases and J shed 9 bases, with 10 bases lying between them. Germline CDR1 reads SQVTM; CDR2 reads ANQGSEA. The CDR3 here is CSVVREGEQFF. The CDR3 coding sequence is TGCAGCGTTGTTAGAGAGGGTGAGCAGTTCTTC.

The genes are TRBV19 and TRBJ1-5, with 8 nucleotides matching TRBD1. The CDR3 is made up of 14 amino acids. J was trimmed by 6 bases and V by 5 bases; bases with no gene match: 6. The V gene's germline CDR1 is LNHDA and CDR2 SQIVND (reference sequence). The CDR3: CASSPRGQGQPQHF. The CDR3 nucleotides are TGTGCCAGTAGTCCCAGGGGGCAGGGTCAGCCCCAGCATTTT.

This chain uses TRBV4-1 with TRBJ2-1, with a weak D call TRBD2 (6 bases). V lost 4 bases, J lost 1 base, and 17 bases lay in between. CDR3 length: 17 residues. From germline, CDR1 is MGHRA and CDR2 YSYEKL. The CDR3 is CASSRIPRSGSYNEQFF. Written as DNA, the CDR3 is TGCGCCAGCAGCCGCATCCCGCGTAGCGGTTCCTACAATGAGCAGTTCTTC.

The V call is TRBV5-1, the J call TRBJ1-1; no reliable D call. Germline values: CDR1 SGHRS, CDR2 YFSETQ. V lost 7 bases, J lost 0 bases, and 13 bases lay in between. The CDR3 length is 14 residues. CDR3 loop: CASRGFQLNTEAFF. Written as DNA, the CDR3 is TGCGCCAGCCGGGGTTTTCAATTGAACACTGAAGCTTTCTTT.

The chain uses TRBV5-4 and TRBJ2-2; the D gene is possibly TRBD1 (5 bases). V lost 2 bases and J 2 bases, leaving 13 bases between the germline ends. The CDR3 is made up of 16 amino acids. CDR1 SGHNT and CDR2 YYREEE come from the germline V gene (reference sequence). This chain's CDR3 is CASSFLGQINTGELFF. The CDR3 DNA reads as TGTGCCAGCAGCTTCCTGGGGCAGATAAACACCGGGGAGCTGTTTTTT.

CDR3: CASSFLGTGGFYEQYF. In DNA, the CDR3 is TGTGCCAGCAGCTTCTTAGGCACAGGGGGGTTCTACGAGCAGTACTTC. The V call is TRBV5-6, the J call TRBJ2-7; 8 bases match TRBD1. The V gene's germline CDR1 is SGHDT and CDR2 YYEEEE. CDR3 length equals 16 residues. V lost 2 bases, J lost 3 bases, and 10 bases stayed unmatched.

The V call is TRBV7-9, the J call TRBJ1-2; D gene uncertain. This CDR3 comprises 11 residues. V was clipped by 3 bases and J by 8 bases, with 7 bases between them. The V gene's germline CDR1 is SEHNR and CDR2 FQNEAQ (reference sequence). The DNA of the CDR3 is TGTGCCAGCAGCTTCAAGAGGGGCTACACCTTC. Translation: CASSFKRGYTF. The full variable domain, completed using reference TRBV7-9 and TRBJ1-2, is DTGVSQNPRHKITKRGQNVTFRCDPISEHNRLYWYRQTLGQGPEFLTYFQNEAQLEKSRLLSDRFSAERPKGSFSTLEIQRTEQGDSAMYLCASSFKRGYTFGSGTRLTVV.

DNA of the CDR3: TGTGCCAGCAGCTTAAGGACAGGCACAGATACGCAGTATTTT. It yields the protein CASSLRTGTDTQYF. This sequence joins TRBV11-3 and TRBJ2-3; tentative D call: TRBD1 (6 bases). CDR3 size: 14 residues. Per germline, CDR1 SGHNT and CDR2 YENEEA. V was shortened by 2 bases and J by 1 base, with 7 bases between the two germline ends.